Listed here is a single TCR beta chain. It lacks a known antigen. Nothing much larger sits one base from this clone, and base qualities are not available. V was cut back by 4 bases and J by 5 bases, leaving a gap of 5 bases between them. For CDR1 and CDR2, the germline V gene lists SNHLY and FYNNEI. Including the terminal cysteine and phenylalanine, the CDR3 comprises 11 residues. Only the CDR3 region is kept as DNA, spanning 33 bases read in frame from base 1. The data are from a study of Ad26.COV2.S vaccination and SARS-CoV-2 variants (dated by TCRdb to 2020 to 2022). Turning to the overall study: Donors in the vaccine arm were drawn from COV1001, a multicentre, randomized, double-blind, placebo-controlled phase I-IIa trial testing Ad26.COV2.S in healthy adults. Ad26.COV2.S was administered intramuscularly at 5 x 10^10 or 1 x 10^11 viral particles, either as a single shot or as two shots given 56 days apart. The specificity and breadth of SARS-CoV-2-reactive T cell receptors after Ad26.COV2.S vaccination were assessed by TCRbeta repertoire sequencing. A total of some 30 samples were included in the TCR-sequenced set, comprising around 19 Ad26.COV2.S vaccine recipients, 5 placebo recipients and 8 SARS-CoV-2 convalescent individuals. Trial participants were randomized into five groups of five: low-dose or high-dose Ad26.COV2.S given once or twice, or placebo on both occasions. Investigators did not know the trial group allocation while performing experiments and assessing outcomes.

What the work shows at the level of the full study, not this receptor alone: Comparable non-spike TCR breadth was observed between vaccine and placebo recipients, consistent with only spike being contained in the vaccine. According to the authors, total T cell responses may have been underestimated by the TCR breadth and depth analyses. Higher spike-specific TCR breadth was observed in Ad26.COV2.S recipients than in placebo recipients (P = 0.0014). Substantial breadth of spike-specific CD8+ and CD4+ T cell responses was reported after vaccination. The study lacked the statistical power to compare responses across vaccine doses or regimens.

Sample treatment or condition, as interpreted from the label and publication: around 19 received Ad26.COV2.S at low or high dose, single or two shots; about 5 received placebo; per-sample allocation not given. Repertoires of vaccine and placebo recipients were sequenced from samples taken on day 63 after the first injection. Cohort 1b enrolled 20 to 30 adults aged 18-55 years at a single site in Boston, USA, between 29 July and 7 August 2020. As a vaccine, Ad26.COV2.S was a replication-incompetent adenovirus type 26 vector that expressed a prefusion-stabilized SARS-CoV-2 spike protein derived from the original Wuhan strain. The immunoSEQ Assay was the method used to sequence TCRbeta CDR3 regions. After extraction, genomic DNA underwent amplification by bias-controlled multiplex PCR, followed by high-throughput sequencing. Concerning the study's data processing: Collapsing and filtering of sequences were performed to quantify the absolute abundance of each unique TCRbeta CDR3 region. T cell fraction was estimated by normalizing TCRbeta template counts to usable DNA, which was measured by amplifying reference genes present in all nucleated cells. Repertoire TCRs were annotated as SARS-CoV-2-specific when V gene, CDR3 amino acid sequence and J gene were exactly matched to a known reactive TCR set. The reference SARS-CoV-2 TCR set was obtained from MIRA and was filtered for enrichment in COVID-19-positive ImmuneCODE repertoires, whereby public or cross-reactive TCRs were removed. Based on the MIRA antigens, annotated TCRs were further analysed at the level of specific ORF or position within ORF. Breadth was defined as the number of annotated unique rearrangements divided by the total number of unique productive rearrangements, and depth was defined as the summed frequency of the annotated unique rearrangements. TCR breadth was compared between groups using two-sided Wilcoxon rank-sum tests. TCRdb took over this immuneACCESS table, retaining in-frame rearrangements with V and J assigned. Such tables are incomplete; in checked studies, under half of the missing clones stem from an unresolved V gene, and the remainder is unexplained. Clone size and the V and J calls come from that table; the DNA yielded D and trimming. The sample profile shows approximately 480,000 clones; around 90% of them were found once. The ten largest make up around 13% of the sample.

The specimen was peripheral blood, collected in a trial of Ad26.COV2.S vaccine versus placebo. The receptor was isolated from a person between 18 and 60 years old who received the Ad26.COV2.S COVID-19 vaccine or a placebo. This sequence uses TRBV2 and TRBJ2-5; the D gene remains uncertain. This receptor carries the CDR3 CASSVLETQYF. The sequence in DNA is TGTGCCAGCAGTGTATTGGAGACCCAGTACTTC. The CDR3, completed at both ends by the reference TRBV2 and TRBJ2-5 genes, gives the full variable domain EPEVTQTPSHQVTQMGQEVILRCVPISNHLYFYWYRQILGQKVEFLVSFYNNEISEKSEIFDDQFSVERPDGSNFTLKIRSTKLEDSAMYFCASSVLETQYFGPGTRLLVL.